A selection of T cell receptor beta chains follows, all from one sample in a study of blood T cell repertoires in COVID-19. Sequencing was performed with immunoSEQ multiplex PCR; in TCRdb, only in-frame clones are kept and a portion is missing. Of fewer than 180,000 clones in the sample, roughly 80% were seen once. Sequenced input: peripheral blood. The receptors were gathered from a man between 65 and 85 years old with acute or convalescent COVID-19. Each CDR3 is given with its conserved first and last residue. The order of the fields is CDR3 length, J gene, clone size, D gene, V gene, CDR3 protein, CDR3 DNA. A D gene is named only where the DNA matches it firmly. Not all rows give a size; the values are once, few, many and, for expanded clones, a class.

len: 14
j_gene: TRBJ2-7
abundance: NA
d_gene: TRBD1
v_gene: TRBV3-1/TRBV3-2
CDR3aa: CASSRWDRAAEQYF
CDR3nt: TGTGCCAGCAGCCGATGGGACAGGGCGGCGGAGCAGTACTTC

len: 14
j_gene: TRBJ1-5
abundance: NA
d_gene: TRBD1
v_gene: TRBV6-6
CDR3aa: CASRQGARGQPQHF
CDR3nt: TGTGCCAGCAGACAGGGGGCGCGGGGTCAGCCCCAGCATTTT

len: 15
j_gene: TRBJ2-1
abundance: NA
d_gene: TRBD1
v_gene: TRBV7-3
CDR3aa: CASSTRTGGLNEQFF
CDR3nt: TGTGCCAGCAGCACTCGGACAGGCGGTCTTAATGAGCAGTTCTTC

len: 15
j_gene: TRBJ2-3
abundance: NA
d_gene: TRBD1
v_gene: TRBV20-1
CDR3aa: CSASGGTGGMDTQYF
CDR3nt: TGCAGTGCTAGTGGGGGGACAGGGGGAATGGATACGCAGTATTTT

len: 14
j_gene: TRBJ2-7
abundance: NA
d_gene: NA
v_gene: TRBV5-1
CDR3aa: CASVQGQGQGEQYF
CDR3nt: TGCGCCAGCGTCCAGGGGCAGGGTCAAGGTGAGCAGTACTTC

len: 15
j_gene: TRBJ1-5
abundance: once
d_gene: TRBD1
v_gene: TRBV9
CDR3aa: CASSATGANNQPQHF
CDR3nt: TGTGCCAGCAGCGCGACAGGGGCCAACAATCAGCCCCAGCATTTT

len: 13
j_gene: TRBJ1-4
abundance: once
d_gene: TRBD1
v_gene: TRBV6-5
CDR3aa: CASTGQGSEKLFF
CDR3nt: TGTGCCAGCACGGGACAGGGTTCTGAAAAACTGTTTTTT

len: 17
j_gene: TRBJ1-4
abundance: NA
d_gene: TRBD1
v_gene: TRBV5-4
CDR3aa: CASSLTSIQGSAEKLFF
CDR3nt: TGTGCCAGCAGCTTGACTTCCATACAGGGGTCGGCTGAAAAACTGTTTTTT

len: 16
j_gene: TRBJ2-5
abundance: NA
d_gene: TRBD2
v_gene: TRBV5-1
CDR3aa: CASSLAVAGYQETQYF
CDR3nt: TGCGCCAGCAGCTTGGCGGTAGCGGGGTACCAAGAGACCCAGTACTTC

len: 16
j_gene: TRBJ2-3
abundance: NA
d_gene: TRBD1
v_gene: TRBV10-3
CDR3aa: CAISERGQGASDTQYF
CDR3nt: TGTGCCATCAGTGAACGAGGACAGGGGGCCTCAGATACGCAGTATTTT

len: 15
j_gene: TRBJ1-2
abundance: NA
d_gene: NA
v_gene: TRBV6-5
CDR3aa: CASRDNTRQLMGYTF
CDR3nt: TGTGCCAGCAGAGATAACACACGACAGCTTATGGGCTACACCTTC

len: 15
j_gene: TRBJ1-1
abundance: NA
d_gene: NA
v_gene: TRBV7-3
CDR3aa: CASSSGPGTSTEAFF
CDR3nt: TGTGCCAGCAGCTCCGGACCCGGGACATCCACTGAAGCTTTCTTT

len: 15
j_gene: TRBJ1-1
abundance: NA
d_gene: TRBD1
v_gene: TRBV28
CDR3aa: CASSSPGQGPTEAFF
CDR3nt: TGTGCCAGCAGTTCACCGGGACAGGGGCCCACTGAAGCTTTCTTT

len: 17
j_gene: TRBJ1-4
abundance: NA
d_gene: NA
v_gene: TRBV18
CDR3aa: CASSELSDSATNEKLFF
CDR3nt: TGTGCCAGCTCAGAACTTAGCGACTCGGCAACTAATGAAAAACTGTTTTTT

len: 15
j_gene: TRBJ2-2
abundance: NA
d_gene: TRBD2
v_gene: TRBV19
CDR3aa: CASSILAGWTGELFF
CDR3nt: TGTGCCAGTAGTATACTAGCGGGTTGGACCGGGGAGCTGTTTTTT

len: 15
j_gene: TRBJ1-3
abundance: NA
d_gene: TRBD1
v_gene: TRBV6-1
CDR3aa: CASSESDREVNTIYF
CDR3nt: TGTGCCAGCAGTGAGTCAGACAGGGAAGTCAACACCATATATTTT

len: 13
j_gene: TRBJ1-5
abundance: NA
d_gene: NA
v_gene: TRBV3-1/TRBV3-2
CDR3aa: CASSQGQGQPQHF
CDR3nt: TGTGCCAGCAGCCAGGGCCAAGGACAGCCCCAGCATTTT

len: 16
j_gene: TRBJ2-7
abundance: NA
d_gene: TRBD1
v_gene: TRBV5-1
CDR3aa: CASSLAYPGTGYEQYF
CDR3nt: TGCGCCAGCAGCTTGGCATACCCCGGGACAGGGTACGAGCAGTACTTC

len: 13
j_gene: TRBJ1-2
abundance: NA
d_gene: NA
v_gene: TRBV3-1/TRBV3-2
CDR3aa: CASSQDEAARYTF
CDR3nt: TGTGCCAGCAGTCAAGACGAGGCAGCTCGCTACACCTTC

len: 16
j_gene: TRBJ2-4
abundance: NA
d_gene: NA
v_gene: TRBV7-7
CDR3aa: CASSPWGSSFVDIQYF
CDR3nt: TGTGCTAGCAGCCCCTGGGGCTCCTCTTTTGTGGACATTCAGTACTTC

len: 16
j_gene: TRBJ2-2
abundance: NA
d_gene: TRBD1
v_gene: TRBV7-8
CDR3aa: CASSLRDRANTGELFF
CDR3nt: TGTGCCAGCAGCTTACGGGACAGGGCTAACACCGGGGAGCTGTTTTTT

len: 12
j_gene: TRBJ2-5
abundance: once
d_gene: NA
v_gene: TRBV28
CDR3aa: CASSPLQETQYF
CDR3nt: TGTGCCAGCAGTCCCCTCCAAGAGACCCAGTACTTC

len: 15
j_gene: TRBJ2-7
abundance: NA
d_gene: TRBD1
v_gene: TRBV5-1
CDR3aa: CASSLRTGGSYEQYF
CDR3nt: TGCGCCAGCAGCCTGAGGACAGGGGGGTCCTACGAGCAGTACTTC

len: 18
j_gene: TRBJ2-1
abundance: NA
d_gene: TRBD2
v_gene: TRBV7-8
CDR3aa: CASSLGARTSGRVNEQFF
CDR3nt: TGTGCCAGCAGCTTAGGCGCGAGGACTAGCGGGAGGGTCAATGAGCAGTTCTTC

len: 15
j_gene: TRBJ2-2
abundance: NA
d_gene: NA
v_gene: TRBV7-2
CDR3aa: CASSSRGVQAGELFF
CDR3nt: TGTGCCAGCAGCAGCAGGGGGGTCCAGGCCGGGGAGCTGTTTTTT

len: 15
j_gene: TRBJ1-2
abundance: NA
d_gene: TRBD1
v_gene: TRBV5-1
CDR3aa: CASSLRDQGAYGYTF
CDR3nt: TGCGCCAGCAGTTTGAGAGATCAGGGGGCATACGGCTACACCTTC

len: 18
j_gene: TRBJ1-6
abundance: NA
d_gene: NA
v_gene: TRBV27
CDR3aa: CASSSSSILSSYNSPLHF
CDR3nt: TGTGCCAGCAGTTCTTCCTCTATCTTGAGCTCCTATAATTCACCCCTCCACTTT

len: 17
j_gene: TRBJ2-3
abundance: once
d_gene: NA
v_gene: TRBV5-8
CDR3aa: CASSFFMGTDYTDTQYF
CDR3nt: TGTGCCAGCAGCTTTTTTATGGGGACGGACTACACAGATACGCAGTATTTT

len: 15
j_gene: TRBJ1-2
abundance: once
d_gene: NA
v_gene: TRBV29-1
CDR3aa: CSVEGGQLGGYGYTF
CDR3nt: TGCAGCGTTGAAGGTGGCCAGCTAGGGGGCTATGGCTACACCTTC

len: 13
j_gene: TRBJ2-3
abundance: NA
d_gene: TRBD1
v_gene: TRBV6-4
CDR3aa: CATRDRGTDTQYF
CDR3nt: TGTGCCACCCGGGACAGGGGCACAGATACGCAGTATTTT

len: 15
j_gene: TRBJ2-3
abundance: NA
d_gene: NA
v_gene: TRBV27
CDR3aa: CASSRTAPRIDTQYF
CDR3nt: TGTGCCAGCAGTCGGACAGCCCCCAGAATAGATACGCAGTATTTT

len: 15
j_gene: TRBJ2-3
abundance: NA
d_gene: NA
v_gene: TRBV24-1
CDR3aa: CATSGLAVLTDTQYF
CDR3nt: TGTGCCACCAGTGGACTTGCGGTTCTGACAGATACGCAGTATTTT

len: 16
j_gene: TRBJ1-2
abundance: once
d_gene: TRBD1
v_gene: TRBV5-1
CDR3aa: CASSTGTGPERNGYTF
CDR3nt: TGCGCCAGCAGCACAGGGACAGGGCCGGAAAGAAATGGCTACACCTTC

len: 15
j_gene: TRBJ1-1
abundance: NA
d_gene: TRBD1
v_gene: TRBV5-4
CDR3aa: CASRSGDRVNTEAFF
CDR3nt: TGTGCCAGCAGATCAGGGGACAGGGTGAACACTGAAGCTTTCTTT

len: 15
j_gene: TRBJ2-3
abundance: NA
d_gene: TRBD1
v_gene: TRBV5-1
CDR3aa: CASSPGGLHPDTQYF
CDR3nt: TGCGCCAGCAGCCCAGGGGGCCTCCACCCAGATACGCAGTATTTT

len: 16
j_gene: TRBJ2-1
abundance: NA
d_gene: NA
v_gene: TRBV27
CDR3aa: CASSPLGGPPTEEQFF
CDR3nt: TGTGCCAGCAGTCCCCTGGGGGGTCCGCCAACGGAAGAGCAGTTCTTC

len: 14
j_gene: TRBJ1-5
abundance: NA
d_gene: NA
v_gene: TRBV6-6
CDR3aa: CASSYSNSNQPQHF
CDR3nt: TGTGCCAGCAGTTACTCCAATAGCAATCAGCCCCAGCATTTT

len: 18
j_gene: TRBJ2-7
abundance: NA
d_gene: NA
v_gene: TRBV11-3
CDR3aa: CASSQWEDGQKGSYEQYF
CDR3nt: TGTGCCAGCAGCCAATGGGAGGACGGTCAAAAAGGCTCCTACGAGCAGTACTTC

len: 15
j_gene: TRBJ2-1
abundance: NA
d_gene: TRBD2
v_gene: TRBV14
CDR3aa: CASSQGAGAWGEQFF
CDR3nt: TGTGCCAGCAGCCAAGGAGCGGGAGCATGGGGGGAGCAGTTCTTC

len: 17
j_gene: TRBJ1-5
abundance: NA
d_gene: NA
v_gene: TRBV6-1
CDR3aa: CASSGDTRQNSNQPQHF
CDR3nt: TGTGCCAGCAGTGGGGACACGAGACAGAATAGCAATCAGCCCCAGCATTTT

len: 14
j_gene: TRBJ2-5
abundance: NA
d_gene: TRBD1
v_gene: TRBV2
CDR3aa: CASSDQQGAKTQYF
CDR3nt: TGTGCCAGCAGTGACCAGCAGGGGGCGAAGACCCAGTACTTC

len: 13
j_gene: TRBJ1-4
abundance: NA
d_gene: NA
v_gene: TRBV10-2
CDR3aa: CASLGGIDEKLFF
CDR3nt: TGCGCCAGCCTGGGGGGGATTGATGAAAAACTGTTTTTT

len: 12
j_gene: TRBJ2-7
abundance: NA
d_gene: TRBD1
v_gene: TRBV11-1
CDR3aa: CASSRGQVEQYF
CDR3nt: TGTGCCAGCAGCCGCGGACAGGTCGAGCAGTACTTC

len: 15
j_gene: TRBJ2-5
abundance: NA
d_gene: TRBD1
v_gene: TRBV6-5
CDR3aa: CASSYGGQGQETQYF
CDR3nt: TGTGCCAGCAGTTACGGAGGACAGGGGCAAGAGACCCAGTACTTC

len: 17
j_gene: TRBJ2-3
abundance: NA
d_gene: TRBD2
v_gene: TRBV7-2
CDR3aa: CASSLPLTSGATDTQYF
CDR3nt: TGTGCCAGCAGCCTCCCCCTGACTAGCGGGGCCACAGATACGCAGTATTTT

len: 15
j_gene: TRBJ2-1
abundance: NA
d_gene: NA
v_gene: TRBV3-1/TRBV3-2
CDR3aa: CASSQDGSNHNEQFF
CDR3nt: TGTGCCAGCAGCCAAGACGGGTCTAACCACAATGAGCAGTTCTTC

len: 14
j_gene: TRBJ2-1
abundance: NA
d_gene: NA
v_gene: TRBV11-3
CDR3aa: CASSLERTVNEQFF
CDR3nt: TGTGCCAGCAGCTTAGAACGGACAGTCAATGAGCAGTTCTTC

len: 15
j_gene: TRBJ2-3
abundance: NA
d_gene: TRBD2
v_gene: TRBV27
CDR3aa: CASSLWLAVTDTQYF
CDR3nt: TGTGCCAGCAGTTTATGGCTAGCGGTCACAGATACGCAGTATTTT